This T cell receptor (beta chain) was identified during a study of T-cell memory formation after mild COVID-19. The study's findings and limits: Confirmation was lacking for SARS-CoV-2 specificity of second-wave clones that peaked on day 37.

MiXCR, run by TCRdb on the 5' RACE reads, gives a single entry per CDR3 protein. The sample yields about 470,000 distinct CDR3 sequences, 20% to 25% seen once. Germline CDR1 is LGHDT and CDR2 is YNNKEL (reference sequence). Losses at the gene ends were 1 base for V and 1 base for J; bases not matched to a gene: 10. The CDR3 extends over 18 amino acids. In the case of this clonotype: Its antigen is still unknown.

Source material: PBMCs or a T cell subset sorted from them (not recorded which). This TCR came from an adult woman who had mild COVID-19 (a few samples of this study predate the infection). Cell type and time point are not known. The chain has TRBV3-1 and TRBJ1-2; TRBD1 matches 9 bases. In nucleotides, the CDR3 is TGTGCCAGCAGCCAAGCCCCCCGGACAGGGGCGAATAACTATGGCTACACCTTC. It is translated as CASSQAPRTGANNYGYTF.